The 28 T cell receptor beta chains below were found in one sample sequenced in a study of T cell responses to AZD1222 COVID-19 vaccine. Assay: immunoSEQ multiplex PCR; the TCRdb copy retains only in-frame clones and omits some. The sample consists of 150,000 to 200,000 clones, approximately 90% of them appearing once. The sample here was peripheral blood, taken on day 0 of AZD1222 vaccination. The receptors come from an adult in good health.

As to this clone: One junction end does not reproduce the germline sequence, and a read error may be involved. This sequence joins TRBV7-7 and TRBJ1-2; D not certain. The germline gives CDR1 SSHAT, CDR2 FNYEAQ (reference sequence). The CDR3 totals 13 residues. CDR3: CASSLARSHGYTF. The CDR3 DNA is TGTGCTAGCAGCTTAGCTCGATCCCATGGCTACACCTTC.

The V call is TRBV28, the J call TRBJ1-1, with a tentative D call TRBD1 (6 bases). This CDR3 contains 15 residues. Germline lookup yields CDR1 MDHEN and CDR2 SYDVKM. Between the trimmed V and J ends, which lost 4 bases and 11 bases, there was a span of 23 bases. CDR3 amino acids: CASSSTGEVIDRAFF. CDR3 coding DNA: TGTGCCAGCAGTTCGACAGGAGAAGTAATTGATCGGGCTTTCTTT.

J is TRBJ2-1 and V is TRBV5-1; no definite D call. CDR1 is SGHRS, CDR2 YFSETQ, per germline. Between the trimmed V and J ends, which lost 0 bases and 0 bases, there was a span of 7 bases. The CDR3 spans 15 residues. As DNA, the CDR3 is TGCGCCAGCAGCTTGGTTGACTCCTCCTACAATGAGCAGTTCTTC. Amino acids: CASSLVDSSYNEQFF. The variable domain in full, with the rest retrieved from reference TRBV5-1 and TRBJ2-1, is KAGVTQTPRYLIKTRGQQVTLSCSPISGHRSVSWYQQTPGQGLQFLFEYFSETQRNKGNFPGRFSGRQFSNSRSEMNVSTLELGDSALYLCASSLVDSSYNEQFFGPGTRLTVL.

This clone was counted a single time. V gene TRBV6-1 combines with J gene TRBJ2-1; no firm D call. The CDR3 extends over 14 amino acids. Trimming left V 3 bases short and J 10 bases short, with 16 bases between. CDR1 and CDR2 (germline): MNHNS, SASEGT. CDR3 DNA: TGTGCCAGCAGTGAGGCCTTCCCCAGTCGGGAGCAGTTCTTC. Encoded protein: CASSEAFPSREQFF.

The gene calls are TRBV19 and TRBJ1-5, with D uncertain. Germline V gene data show CDR1 as LNHDA and CDR2 as SQIVND (reference sequence). The CDR3 covers 15 residues. Trimming cost V 8 bases and J 6 bases, with 20 bases left between them. The CDR3 loop reads CASSTMTQLLQPQHF. CDR3 coding DNA: TGTGCCAGTTCCACCATGACACAGCTCCTTCAGCCCCAGCATTTT.

The rearrangement joins TRBV28 to TRBJ2-7; D not certain. The V end lost 1 base, the J end lost 6 bases, and 4 bases lay between the germline ends. This CDR3 is 11 amino acids long. Per germline, CDR1 MDHEN and CDR2 SYDVKM. CDR3 sequence reads: CASSLLGEQYF. As DNA, the CDR3 is TGTGCCAGCAGTTTATTAGGCGAGCAGTACTTC. The full variable domain, completed using reference TRBV28 and TRBJ2-7, is DVKVTQSSRYLVKRTGEKVFLECVQDMDHENMFWYRQDPGLGLRLIYFSYDVKMKEKGDIPEGYSVSREKKERFSLILESASTNQTSMYLCASSLLGEQYFGPGTRLTVT.

The rearrangement links TRBV28 to TRBJ2-2; D gene uncertain. The CDR3 extends over 14 amino acids. The germline CDR1 and CDR2 sequences are MDHEN and SYDVKM. V lost 1 base and J 1 base, leaving 4 bases between the germline ends. This CDR3 reads CASSLYGNTGELFF. In DNA form, the CDR3 reads TGTGCCAGCAGTTTATACGGGAACACCGGGGAGCTGTTTTTT.

The V and J genes are TRBV28 and TRBJ2-7, with 8 bases matching TRBD1. V shed 7 bases, J shed 2 bases, and the junction held 4 bases outside the gene matches. This CDR3 has 13 residues. CDR1 and CDR2 from the germline V gene are MDHEN and SYDVKM. The CDR3 here is CASNPTGAYEQYF. The DNA of the CDR3 is TGTGCCAGCAACCCGACAGGGGCCTACGAGCAGTACTTC.

This chain uses TRBV5-1 with TRBJ1-5; D is undetermined. The V end lost 5 bases, the J end lost 0 bases, and 12 bases lay between the germline ends. There are 15 residues in the CDR3. CDR1 is SGHRS, CDR2 YFSETQ, per germline. The DNA of the CDR3 is TGCGCCAGCAGGCTTAGGCCAGCTAGCAATCAGCCCCAGCATTTT. This translates into CASRLRPASNQPQHF.

This rearrangement joins TRBV5-1 to TRBJ2-5; D tentatively reads TRBD1 or TRBD2 (5 bases each). The CDR3 covers 17 residues. Germline CDR1 and CDR2: SGHRS and YFSETQ. V was clipped by 0 bases and J by 5 bases, with 20 bases between them. The CDR3 bases are TGCGCCAGCAGCTTGGCAGAGTGGGACCAAGGGGATGAGACCCAGTACTTC. Its protein product is CASSLAEWDQGDETQYF. Combining the CDR3 with reference TRBV5-1 and TRBJ2-5 gives the whole variable domain KAGVTQTPRYLIKTRGQQVTLSCSPISGHRSVSWYQQTPGQGLQFLFEYFSETQRNKGNFPGRFSGRQFSNSRSEMNVSTLELGDSALYLCASSLAEWDQGDETQYFGPGTRLLVL.

The rearrangement uses TRBV7-3 and TRBJ2-7; 7 nucleotides align to TRBD2. The V and J ends lost 1 base and 2 bases, in that order; junction bases with no gene match: 11. CDR3 length: 17 residues. Germline-derived CDR1 and CDR2 are SGHTA and FQGTGA. The CDR3 DNA reads as TGTGCCAGCAGCTTAAGTGGTCCGGCTAGCGGCACCTACGAGCAGTACTTC. The encoded protein is CASSLSGPASGTYEQYF.

The V and J genes are TRBV19 and TRBJ1-5; no clear D. Germline V gene lookup returns CDR1 LNHDA and CDR2 SQIVND (reference sequence). V shed 5 bases and J shed 5 bases, with 10 bases lying between them. This CDR3 comprises 13 residues. CDR3 loop: CASSLRSDQPQHF. The CDR3 region has the DNA TGTGCCAGTAGTCTTCGGTCGGATCAGCCCCAGCATTTT. The full variable domain, its missing parts supplied by reference TRBV19 and TRBJ1-5, is DGGITQSPKYLFRKEGQNVTLSCEQNLNHDAMYWYRQDPGQGLRLIYYSQIVNDFQKGDIAEGYSVSREKKESFPLTVTSAQKNPTAFYLCASSLRSDQPQHFGDGTRLSIL.

The CDR3 DNA follows: TGTGCCAGCAGATCTCCTATCGGGGATAGCAATCAGCCCCAGCATTTT. It translates to CASRSPIGDSNQPQHF. The chain is built from TRBV28 and TRBJ1-5, with D uncertain. Per germline, CDR1 MDHEN and CDR2 SYDVKM. V lost 6 bases and J 0 bases, leaving 15 bases between the germline ends. The CDR3 length is 16 residues.

This chain connects TRBV4-1 to TRBJ2-7; tentatively, D is TRBD2 (5 bases). This CDR3 has 16 amino acids. CDR1 is MGHRA and CDR2 is YSYEKL in the germline V gene. V was clipped by 2 bases and J by 6 bases, with 20 bases between them. In DNA form, the CDR3 reads TGCGCCAGCAGCCAACGAGGGCCCCGCGGCTTCGTCGAGCAGTACTTC. This sequence encodes CASSQRGPRGFVEQYF.

The chain is built from TRBV6-5 and TRBJ2-7, with 12 bases aligning to TRBD1. The CDR3 is 14 residues long. In germline, CDR1 is MNHEY, CDR2 SVGAGI. The trim removed 8 bases at V and 5 bases at J, leaving 7 bases unmatched. The CDR3 bases are TGTGCCAGCCTGGGGACAGGGGGCGTCGACGAGCAGTACTTC. Its protein is CASLGTGGVDEQYF.

This clone was counted once. The V and J genes are TRBV28 and TRBJ1-6; tentative D call: TRBD1 (5 bases). This CDR3 is built from 14 residues. Germline V gene data show CDR1 as MDHEN and CDR2 as SYDVKM. V dropped 6 bases and J dropped 14 bases, with 20 bases sitting between them. The CDR3 spells CASRLGTPLSALHF. The DNA of the CDR3 is TGTGCCAGCAGATTAGGGACCCCTCTAAGCGCCCTCCACTTT.

This clone was found once. The chain combines TRBV6-5 with TRBJ2-3; 7 positions match TRBD2. Germline V gives CDR1 MNHEY, CDR2 SVGAGI. The V segment lost 8 bases and the J segment 3 bases; nucleotides outside the gene matches: 11. The length of the CDR3 is 15 residues. The CDR3 is CASLSIGEGTDTQYF. The CDR3, as DNA: TGTGCCAGCCTCTCGATCGGGGAGGGAACAGATACGCAGTATTTT.

The chain recombines TRBV29-1 with TRBJ1-1; D gene ambiguous. Germline CDR1 reads SQVTM; CDR2 reads ANQGSEA. CDR3 length: 14 amino acids. Trimming stripped 4 bases from V and 0 bases from J, with 12 bases between. The CDR3 DNA reads as TGCAGCGTTGGCGTGGGGTTAATGAACACTGAAGCTTTCTTT. It encodes CSVGVGLMNTEAFF.

This chain links TRBV7-9 with TRBJ2-5, with 8 bases aligning to TRBD1. CDR3 size: 17 residues. Germline lookup yields CDR1 SEHNR and CDR2 FQNEAQ (reference sequence). The junction had 10 bases not matched to a gene; V was cut back by 2 bases and J by 2 bases. In DNA, the CDR3 is TGTGCCAGCAGCTTAAGGAGCCGGACAGGGCGTCAAGAGACCCAGTACTTC. This translates into CASSLRSRTGRQETQYF. The full variable domain, rest sourced from reference TRBV7-9 and TRBJ2-5, is DTGVSQNPRHKITKRGQNVTFRCDPISEHNRLYWYRQTLGQGPEFLTYFQNEAQLEKSRLLSDRFSAERPKGSFSTLEIQRTEQGDSAMYLCASSLRSRTGRQETQYFGPGTRLLVL.

This rearrangement joins TRBV5-8 to TRBJ2-7, with a weak D call TRBD2 (5 bases). The CDR3 length is 16 residues. Germline assignment: CDR1 SGHTS and CDR2 YDEGEE. Trimming shortened V by 1 base and J by 6 bases, and 20 bases separated the two germline ends. CDR3 loop: CASSLHIFGVRGEQYF. CDR3 in DNA: TGTGCCAGCAGCTTGCACATTTTTGGAGTTCGGGGCGAGCAGTACTTC.

This chain links TRBV4-1 with TRBJ1-2, with a weak D call TRBD1 (5 bases). CDR1 MGHRA and CDR2 YSYEKL come from the germline V gene. V was shortened by 0 bases and J by 6 bases, with 14 bases between the two germline ends. CDR3 length: 15 amino acids. The DNA for the CDR3 is TGCGCCAGCAGCCAAGATCTGACCAGGGCTGATGGCTACACCTTC. Its translation: CASSQDLTRADGYTF.

This chain links TRBV19 with TRBJ2-7; TRBD2 aligns across 8 bases. Germline lookup yields CDR1 LNHDA and CDR2 SQIVND (reference sequence). The V gene end was trimmed by 6 bases and the J gene end by 3 bases; junction bases not matched to a gene: 4. CDR3 size: 13 residues. The CDR3 reads CASSPGTSYEQYF. The CDR3 DNA follows: TGTGCCAGTAGCCCCGGGACTAGCTACGAGCAGTACTTC.

V gene TRBV19 combines with J gene TRBJ2-1; the D gene is possibly TRBD1 (5 bases). CDR1 is LNHDA and CDR2 is SQIVND in the germline V gene (reference sequence). This CDR3 comprises 16 residues. V was cut by 5 bases and J by 1 base, with 15 bases left in between. CDR3 region: CASSPIQGKSYNEQFF. The CDR3 nucleotides are TGTGCCAGTAGTCCCATTCAGGGAAAGTCCTACAATGAGCAGTTCTTC.

The genes are TRBV5-1 and TRBJ2-5, with D unclear. Germline CDR1 reads SGHRS; CDR2 reads YFSETQ. The V gene lost 2 bases and the J gene lost 3 bases, with 2 bases spanning the gap. The CDR3 is 11 residues long. The chain's CDR3 is CASSFEETQYF. The CDR3 DNA sequence: TGCGCCAGCAGCTTTGAAGAGACCCAGTACTTC.

The chain is built from TRBV28 and TRBJ2-1; 12 nucleotides line up with TRBD2. Trimming cost V 6 bases and J 2 bases; bases outside gene matches: 8. The CDR3 is made up of 17 amino acids. Germline CDR1 is MDHEN and CDR2 is SYDVKM. CDR3 sequence reads: CASSFLRLAGAYNEQFF. In DNA form, the CDR3 reads TGTGCCAGCAGCTTCCTCCGACTAGCGGGAGCCTACAATGAGCAGTTCTTC.

V gene TRBV6-2 or TRBV6-3 combines with J gene TRBJ2-3; D gene uncertain. CDR1 is MNHEY, CDR2 SVGEGT, per germline. The CDR3 runs to 11 residues. V was cut by 4 bases and J by 5 bases, with 4 bases left in between. CDR3 coding DNA: TGTGCCAGCAGTTTTCGAGATACGCAGTATTTT. Its translation: CASSFRDTQYF.

This chain connects TRBV5-1 to TRBJ2-7; maybe TRBD2 (5 bases). Germline CDR1 SGHRS, CDR2 YFSETQ. The V end lost 0 bases, the J end lost 7 bases, and 11 bases lay between the germline ends. This CDR3 comprises 13 residues. The CDR3 DNA reads TGCGCCAGCAGCTTGGACGGAGGAAGAGAGCAGTACTTC. It yields the protein CASSLDGGREQYF.

The chain uses TRBV7-8 and TRBJ2-7, with 8 nucleotides matching TRBD2. Germline V gene sequence: CDR1 SGHVS, CDR2 FQNEAQ. The V segment lost 6 bases and the J segment 6 bases; nucleotides outside the gene matches: 13. The CDR3 runs to 15 residues. CDR3 amino acids: CASRQQFAGGSEQYF. In DNA, the CDR3 is TGTGCCAGCAGACAACAATTTGCGGGAGGTAGCGAGCAGTACTTC.